A selection of T cell receptor beta chains follows, all from one sample in a study of blood T cell repertoires in COVID-19. Profiled with immunoSEQ multiplex PCR; TCRdb holds only in-frame clones, not every one. This table has around 94,000 clones, around 87% appearing once. Sequencing was performed on peripheral blood. The origin of the receptors is a man aged 45 to 65 with active or convalescent COVID-19. The CDR3 runs from the conserved cysteine through the conserved F or W.

TRBJ1-4 | TRBV27 | CASSAAGASEKLFF
TRBJ2-5 | TRBV7-2 | CASSFERPSGGSQETQYF
TRBJ2-3 | TRBV28 | CASSQGGGIDTQYF
TRBJ1-6 | TRBV9 | CASSVGVGASPLHF
TRBJ1-1 | TRBV3-1/TRBV3-2 | CASSPPQVQGEIEAFF
TRBJ2-5 | TRBV7-9 | CASSDRGGETQYF
TRBJ2-2 | TRBV24-1 | CATIIGGILGELFF
TRBJ2-2 | TRBV10-1 | CASRGRGAGELFF
TRBJ1-4 | TRBV7-9 | CASSLQGMGEKLFF
TRBJ1-4 | TRBV19 | CASSFLQGGNEKLFF
TRBJ1-1 | TRBV11-2 | CASSFPGTGMNTEAFF
TRBJ2-3 | TRBV7-9 | CASSRGEGITDTQYF
TRBJ2-7 | TRBV5-1 | CASSARDRGDEQYF
TRBJ2-7 | TRBV29-1 | CSIKFAGEGEQYF
TRBJ1-5 | TRBV6-2/TRBV6-3 | CASSYSRGRVGNQPQHF
TRBJ2-5 | TRBV5-1 | CASSLWGQGKPETQYF
TRBJ2-2 | TRBV5-1 | CASSFYGQAATGELFF
TRBJ2-5 | TRBV7-7 | CASSLGAQGEETQYF
TRBJ1-1 | TRBV7-9 | CAGTGGTEAFF
TRBJ1-6 | TRBV30 | CAWSPMAAANSPLHF
TRBJ2-3 | TRBV28 | CASSPGLAGNTQYF
TRBJ1-1 | TRBV29-1 | CSVELRGNTEAFF
TRBJ2-2 | TRBV6-1 | CASSEQGGSGELFF